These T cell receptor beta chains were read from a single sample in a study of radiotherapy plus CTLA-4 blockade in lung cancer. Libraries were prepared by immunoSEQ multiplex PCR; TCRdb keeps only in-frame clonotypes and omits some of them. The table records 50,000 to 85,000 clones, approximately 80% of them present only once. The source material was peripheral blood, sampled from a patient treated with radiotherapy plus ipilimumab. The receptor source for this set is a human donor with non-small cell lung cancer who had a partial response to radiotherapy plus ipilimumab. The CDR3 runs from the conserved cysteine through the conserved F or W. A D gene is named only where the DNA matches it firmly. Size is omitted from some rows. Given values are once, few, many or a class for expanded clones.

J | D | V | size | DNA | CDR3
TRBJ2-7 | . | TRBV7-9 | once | TGTGCCAGCAGTTCGAGACAGGACTCCTACGAGCAGTACTTC | CASSSRQDSYEQYF
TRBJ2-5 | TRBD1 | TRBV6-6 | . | TGTGCCAGCAGACCCACGACAGGGGGCAGGGAGACCCAGTACTTC | CASRPTTGGRETQYF
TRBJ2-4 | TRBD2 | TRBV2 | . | TGTGCCAGCACCCTCCGGCACGGGGGGGACATTCAGTACTTC | CASTLRHGGDIQYF
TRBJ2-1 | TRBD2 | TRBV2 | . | TGTGCCAGCAGTGGAGCGGGACTACATGCGGGAGTAATGAGTGAGCAGTTCTTC | CASSGAGLHAGVMSEQFF
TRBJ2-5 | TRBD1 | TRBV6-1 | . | TGTGCCAGCGCCGGGACAGGGAGGGAGACCCAGTACTTC | CASAGTGRETQYF
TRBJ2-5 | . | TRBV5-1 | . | TGCGCCAGCAGCTTGGTCGGTTCTATCCAAGAGACCCAGTACTTC | CASSLVGSIQETQYF
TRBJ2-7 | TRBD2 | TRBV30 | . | TGTGCCTGGAGTGAATTAGGGAGACTAGCGGGAGTTTATGGTAACGAGCAGTACTTC | CAWSELGRLAGVYGNEQYF
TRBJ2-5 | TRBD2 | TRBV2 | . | TGTGCCAGCACAAGATCGGGGGGTGTTGAGACCCAGTACTTC | CASTRSGGVETQYF
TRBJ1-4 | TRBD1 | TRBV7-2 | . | TGTGCCAGCAGCGTACGGGACAGGTCAGAAAAACTGTTTTTT | CASSVRDRSEKLFF
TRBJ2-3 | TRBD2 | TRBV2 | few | TGTGCCAGCCTCTTTGAGCGGGAGGTGAAAGATACGCAGTATTTT | CASLFEREVKDTQYF
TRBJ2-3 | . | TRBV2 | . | TGTGCCAGCAGTCAACGAGGGAGGCTAGAGTTTAGCACAGATACGCAGTATTTT | CASSQRGRLEFSTDTQYF
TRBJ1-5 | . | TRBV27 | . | TGTGCCAGCAGTTTGGGGGGCGCGGGGGTAGTAGGCAATCAGCCCCAGCATTTT | CASSLGGAGVVGNQPQHF
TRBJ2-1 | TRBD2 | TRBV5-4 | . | TGTGCCAGCAGCTCACCGGGACTAGCGGGAGATGAGCAGTTCTTC | CASSSPGLAGDEQFF